The 2 T cell receptor beta chains reported below all come from one sample, sequenced in a study of radiotherapy plus CTLA-4 blockade in lung cancer. Sequencing used immunoSEQ multiplex PCR; TCRdb keeps in-frame clones, though not all of them. The sample shows roughly 90,000 clones, around 78% of them seen only once. The starting material was peripheral blood, obtained from a patient treated with radiotherapy plus ipilimumab. Receptors originate from a human donor with non-small cell lung cancer who had a partial response to radiotherapy plus ipilimumab. Some clones in this sample may be carry-over from other donors' samples.

The chain employs TRBV9 and TRBJ1-2; 8 bases match TRBD1. CDR3 length equals 14 residues. Germline V gives CDR1 SGDLS, CDR2 YYNGEE. J was trimmed by 8 bases and V by 7 bases; bases with no gene match: 13. The CDR3 coding sequence is TGTGCCAGCCGCCAGGGGGCCCTGAATGGAGGCTACACCTTC. Protein: CASRQGALNGGYTF.

The CDR3 DNA is TGTGCCAGCAGCCGCACAGGGACGAGCAATCAGCCCCAGCATTTT. Translating it yields CASSRTGTSNQPQHF. This sequence joins TRBV28 and TRBJ1-5; tentatively, D is TRBD1 (6 bases). The CDR3 is 15 residues long. V was pared by 6 bases and J by 1 base, with 13 bases between. Germline CDR1 and CDR2: MDHEN and SYDVKM.